A single sample is the source of the 15 T cell receptor beta chains below, sequenced in a study of blood T cell repertoires in COVID-19. Sequenced by immunoSEQ multiplex PCR; TCRdb stores in-frame clones only, minus some. The sample lists around 300,000 clones, around 87% occurring once. The source material was PBMCs or T cells enriched from blood (not recorded which). These receptors all come from a woman aged 18-29 years with acute COVID-19.

This chain connects TRBV7-2 to TRBJ1-1, with D hard to call. From germline, CDR1 is SGHTA and CDR2 FQGNSA. This CDR3 is built from 13 residues. Trimming stripped 2 bases from V and 1 base from J, with 5 bases between. The CDR3: CASSLRGNTEAFF. Written as DNA, the CDR3 is TGTGCCAGCAGCTTACGGGGGAACACTGAAGCTTTCTTT.

The J gene is TRBJ2-7, the V gene TRBV28; 11 bases align to TRBD1. There are 15 residues in the CDR3. Germline-derived CDR1 and CDR2 are MDHEN and SYDVKM. V dropped 8 bases and J dropped 7; count of bases not matched to a gene: 13. The CDR3 protein is CASGGGGTGGGEQYF. The CDR3 DNA reads as TGTGCCAGCGGCGGTGGGGGGACAGGGGGTGGAGAGCAGTACTTC. Full variable domain (outside the CDR3, taken from reference TRBV28 and TRBJ2-7): DVKVTQSSRYLVKRTGEKVFLECVQDMDHENMFWYRQDPGLGLRLIYFSYDVKMKEKGDIPEGYSVSREKKERFSLILESASTNQTSMYLCASGGGGTGGGEQYFGPGTRLTVT.

This chain links TRBV19 with TRBJ2-5, with 8 bases aligning to TRBD1. Germline V gene lookup returns CDR1 LNHDA and CDR2 SQIVND (reference sequence). V shed 6 bases and J 5 bases; nucleotides not matched to a gene: 8. CDR3 length: 14 amino acids. The CDR3 bases are TGTGCCAGTAGCCGGACAGGGACGGATGAGACCCAGTACTTC. Protein product: CASSRTGTDETQYF.

This clone was picked up one time. The chain couples TRBV28 to TRBJ2-5; TRBD2 matches 7 bases. V lost 4 bases, J lost 2 bases, and 7 bases stayed unmatched. The CDR3 length is 15 residues. The V gene's germline CDR1 is MDHEN and CDR2 SYDVKM. The CDR3 sequence: CASSSLERDQETQYF. For the CDR3, the DNA is TGTGCCAGCAGTTCCCTGGAGCGGGATCAAGAGACCCAGTACTTC.

This chain connects TRBV6-4 to TRBJ1-1; possible D gene TRBD1, 5 bases. Germline V lookup: CDR1 MRHNA, CDR2 SNTAGT. The CDR3 spans 13 residues. V shed 4 bases and J shed 5 bases, with 11 bases lying between them. The CDR3 region is CASSAGGATEAFF. The CDR3 nucleotides read TGTGCCAGCAGTGCCGGAGGGGCAACTGAAGCTTTCTTT.

This clone occurred once. The V call is TRBV5-6, the J call TRBJ2-7; 8 bases are a match to TRBD1. The CDR3 sequence is 16 residues long. Germline CDR1 and CDR2: SGHDT and YYEEEE. V shed 0 bases and J 1 base; nucleotides not matched to a gene: 6. The CDR3, as DNA: TGTGCCAGCAGCTTGGCGGTCAGGGGGCCTTCCTACGAGCAGTACTTC. Protein: CASSLAVRGPSYEQYF. Full variable domain (remainder filled in from reference TRBV5-6 and TRBJ2-7): DAGVTQSPTHLIKTRGQQVTLRCSPKSGHDTVSWYQQALGQGPQFIFQYYEEEERQRGNFPDRFSGHQFPNYSSELNVNALLLGDSALYLCASSLAVRGPSYEQYFGPGTRLTVT.

The chain uses TRBV4-1 and TRBJ1-6, with D tentatively TRBD1 (5 bases). CDR3 length: 16 amino acids. Germline CDR1 reads MGHRA; CDR2 reads YSYEKL. V gave up 0 bases and J gave up 7 bases, with 13 bases separating them. The CDR3 is CASSQDGGGANSPLHF. For the CDR3, the DNA is TGCGCCAGCAGCCAAGATGGGGGAGGGGCGAATTCACCCCTCCACTTT.

This clone came up once. The chain couples TRBV3-1 (or the pseudogene TRBV3-2) to TRBJ2-7, with 11 bases fitting TRBD1. Trimming removed 4 bases from V and 2 bases from J; junction bases left unmatched: 1. The CDR3 runs to 14 residues. Germline V gene lookup returns CDR1 LGHDT and CDR2 YNNKEL (reference sequence). The CDR3 here is CASSRGQGAYEQYF. Written as DNA, the CDR3 is TGTGCCAGCAGCCGGGGACAGGGGGCCTACGAGCAGTACTTC.

The chain combines TRBV15 with TRBJ2-7; 9 positions match TRBD2. V shed 1 base and J 2 bases; nucleotides not matched to a gene: 3. This CDR3 region has 15 residues. The germline CDR1 and CDR2 sequences are LNHNV and YYDKDF (reference sequence). The CDR3 protein is CATSRAAGGPYEQYF. Written as DNA, the CDR3 is TGTGCCACCAGCAGAGCGGCGGGAGGGCCCTACGAGCAGTACTTC.

This chain uses TRBV5-8 with TRBJ2-1; D call uncertain. Germline CDR1 reads SGHTS; CDR2 reads YDEGEE. The CDR3 runs to 10 residues. V was cut by 2 bases and J by 9 bases, with 3 bases left in between. CDR3 sequence reads: CASSFLEQFF. CDR3 in DNA: TGTGCCAGCAGCTTCCTTGAGCAGTTCTTC. The full variable domain, its missing parts supplied by reference TRBV5-8 and TRBJ2-1, is EAGVTQSPTHLIKTRGQQATLRCSPISGHTSVYWYQQALGLGLQFLLWYDEGEERNRGNFPPRFSGRQFPNYSSELNVNALELEDSALYLCASSFLEQFFGPGTRLTVL.

This chain uses TRBV7-9 with TRBJ2-1; TRBD2 agrees at 9 bases. Germline loops: CDR1 SEHNR, CDR2 FQNEAQ (reference sequence). There are 18 residues in the CDR3. V lost 3 bases, J lost 4 bases, and 13 bases stayed unmatched. CDR3 DNA: TGTGCCAGCAGCTTGGCCCTAGCTGGAGCGGGAGGATACAATGAGCAGTTCTTC. Translating it yields CASSLALAGAGGYNEQFF.

The chain uses TRBV4-3 and TRBJ1-2, with 9 bases matching TRBD1. The CDR3 is 15 amino acids. Germline CDR1 LGHNA, CDR2 YSLEER. Trimming cost V 3 bases and J 4 bases; bases outside gene matches: 6. The CDR3 protein is CASSHSVTGGYGYTF. The CDR3 region has the DNA TGCGCCAGCAGCCATTCGGTGACAGGGGGCTATGGCTACACCTTC.

The chain uses TRBV18 and TRBJ1-2; a weak D match, TRBD1 (6 bases). The CDR3 sequence is 14 residues long. Germline loops: CDR1 KGHSH, CDR2 LQKENI. The V end lost 0 bases, the J end lost 8 bases, and 13 bases lay between the germline ends. The CDR3 reads CASSPPHRDGGYTF. In nucleotides, the CDR3 is TGTGCCAGCTCACCACCCCACAGGGATGGGGGCTACACCTTC.

The chain joins TRBV12-3 or TRBV12-4 to TRBJ2-2, with D possibly being TRBD2 (5 bases). The CDR3 is 12 amino acids. Trimming removed 8 bases from V and 7 bases from J, with 11 bases in between. The CDR3: CASSLAYGELFF. The CDR3 nucleotides are TGTGCCAGCTCCCTAGCTTACGGGGAGCTGTTTTTT.

This chain links TRBV7-2 with TRBJ1-5; 9 bases fit TRBD1. V shed 5 bases, J shed 4 bases, and the junction held 6 bases outside the gene matches. This CDR3 region has 15 residues. Looked up from germline, CDR1 is SGHTA and CDR2 is FQGNSA. CDR3 DNA: TGTGCCAGCAGCATCCGGACAGGGGAGAATCAGCCCCAGCATTTT. It specifies CASSIRTGENQPQHF.